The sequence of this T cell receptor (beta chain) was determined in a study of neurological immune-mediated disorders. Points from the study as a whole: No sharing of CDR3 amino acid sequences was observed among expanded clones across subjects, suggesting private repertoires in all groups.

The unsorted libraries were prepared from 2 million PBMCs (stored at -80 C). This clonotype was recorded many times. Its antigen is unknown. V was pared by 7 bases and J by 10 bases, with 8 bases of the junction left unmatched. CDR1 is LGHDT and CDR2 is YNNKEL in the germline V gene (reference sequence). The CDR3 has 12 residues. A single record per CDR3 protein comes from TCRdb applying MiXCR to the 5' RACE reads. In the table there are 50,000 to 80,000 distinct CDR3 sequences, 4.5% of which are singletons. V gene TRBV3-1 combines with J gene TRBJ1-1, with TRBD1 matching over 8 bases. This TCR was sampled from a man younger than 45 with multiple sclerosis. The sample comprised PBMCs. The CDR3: CASTLAGTGAFF. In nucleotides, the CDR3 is TGTGCCAGCACCCTAGCCGGGACAGGAGCTTTCTTT.